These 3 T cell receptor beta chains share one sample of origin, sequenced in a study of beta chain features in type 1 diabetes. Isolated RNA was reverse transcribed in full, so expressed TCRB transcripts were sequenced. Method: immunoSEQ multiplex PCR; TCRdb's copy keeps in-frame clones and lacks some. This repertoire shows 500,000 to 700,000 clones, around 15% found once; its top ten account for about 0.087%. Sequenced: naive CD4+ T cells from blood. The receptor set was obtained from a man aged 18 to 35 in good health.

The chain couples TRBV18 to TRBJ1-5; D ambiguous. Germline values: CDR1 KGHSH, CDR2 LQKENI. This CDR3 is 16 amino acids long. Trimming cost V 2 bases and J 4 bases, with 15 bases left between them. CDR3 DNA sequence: TGTGCCAGCTCACCATCAGCGGGCCTCACAAATCAGCCCCAGCATTTT. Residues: CASSPSAGLTNQPQHF.

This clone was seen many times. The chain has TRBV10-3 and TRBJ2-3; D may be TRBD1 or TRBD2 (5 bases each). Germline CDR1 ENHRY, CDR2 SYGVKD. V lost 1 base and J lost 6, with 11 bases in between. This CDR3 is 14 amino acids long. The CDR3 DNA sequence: TGTGCCATCAGTGAGTTCGAGGGGCCCGATACGCAGTATTTT. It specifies CAISEFEGPDTQYF.

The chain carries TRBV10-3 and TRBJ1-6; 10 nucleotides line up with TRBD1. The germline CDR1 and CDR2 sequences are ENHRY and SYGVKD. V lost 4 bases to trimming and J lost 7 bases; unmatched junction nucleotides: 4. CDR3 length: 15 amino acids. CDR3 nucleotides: TGTGCCATCAGTGCCGGGACAGGGGCAAATTCACCCCTCCACTTT. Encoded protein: CAISAGTGANSPLHF.